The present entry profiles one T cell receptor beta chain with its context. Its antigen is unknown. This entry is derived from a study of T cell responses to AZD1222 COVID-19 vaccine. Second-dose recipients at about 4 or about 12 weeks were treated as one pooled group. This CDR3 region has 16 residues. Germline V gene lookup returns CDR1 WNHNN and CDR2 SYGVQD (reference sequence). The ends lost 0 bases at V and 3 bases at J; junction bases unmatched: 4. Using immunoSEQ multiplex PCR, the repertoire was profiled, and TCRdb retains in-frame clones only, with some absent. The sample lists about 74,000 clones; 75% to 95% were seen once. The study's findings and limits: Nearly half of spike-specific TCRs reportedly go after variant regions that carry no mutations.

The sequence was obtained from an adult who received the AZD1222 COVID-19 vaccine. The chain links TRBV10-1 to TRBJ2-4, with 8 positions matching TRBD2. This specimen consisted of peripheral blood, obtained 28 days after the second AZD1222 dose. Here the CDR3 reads CASSESAGAGKNIQYF. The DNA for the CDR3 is TGCGCCAGCAGTGAGTCAGCGGGAGCGGGCAAAAACATTCAGTACTTC.